This T cell receptor beta chain was recorded in a study of blood T cell repertoires in COVID-19. Study-wide background: Collection of acute and convalescent COVID-19 samples took place in the United States, Italy and Spain. T cells, B-cell-depleted T cells, or PBMCs supplied cDNA or gDNA.

It was within 2 weeks before study entry that exposed participants met a COVID-19 case. The germline V gene has CDR1 SGHRS and CDR2 YFSETQ. CDR3 length: 17 residues. Per the original methods: The assay estimated nucleated cells by amplifying reference gene primers. Sequencing was performed with immunoSEQ multiplex PCR; in TCRdb, only in-frame clones are kept and a portion is missing. V and J calls and clone size are as listed in that table; D and trimming were resolved from the DNA. The table has 200,000 to 250,000 clones, over 80% seen once. For this clone: At one boundary the junction diverges from the germline segment, which might be a read error.

The chain combines TRBV5-1 with TRBJ2-7, with TRBD2 identical over 8 bases. The source material was PBMCs or T cells enriched from blood (not recorded which). The clonotype comes from a woman aged 30 to 39 who had been exposed to COVID-19. This CDR3 reads CARSRGGTRTPRYEQYF. Here the CDR3 DNA reads TGCGCCCGCAGCCGGGGGGGGACCCGGACCCCGAGGTACGAGCAGTACTTC. The full variable domain, its missing parts supplied by reference TRBV5-1 and TRBJ2-7, is KAGVTQTPRYLIKTRGQQVTLSCSPISGHRSVSWYQQTPGQGLQFLFEYFSETQRNKGNFPGRFSGRQFSNSRSEMNVSTLELGDSALYLCARSRGGTRTPRYEQYFGPGTRLTVT.